These 32 T cell receptor beta chains came from one sample sequenced in a study of cytomegalovirus exposure and HLA in healthy donors. Primers for the PCR totalled 60 Vbeta and 13 Jbeta. Data came from immunoSEQ multiplex PCR; TCRdb stores just in-frame clones and leaves some out. In the table there are 95,000 to 150,000 clones, over 65% of which are singletons. The specimen sequenced was PBMCs. The receptors were sampled from a woman aged 40 to 55 in good health and CMV-seropositive.

V is TRBV6-5 and J is TRBJ2-7; D unclear. The CDR3 runs to 11 residues. Germline-derived CDR1 and CDR2 are MNHEY and SVGAGI. V was trimmed by 2 bases and J by 3 bases, leaving 2 bases between them. CDR3 sequence reads: CASSYLYEQYF. Written as DNA, the CDR3 is TGTGCCAGCAGTTACCTCTACGAGCAGTACTTC.

About this clone: The same CDR3 is also encoded by other DNA sequences in this sample. The chain combines TRBV2 with TRBJ2-2; no firm D call. V gave up 5 bases and J gave up 5 bases, with 12 bases separating them. The CDR3 is 14 amino acids. Germline V lookup: CDR1 SNHLY, CDR2 FYNNEI. The CDR3 here is CASSISERTGELFF. CDR3 in DNA: TGTGCCAGCAGTATCTCCGAGAGGACCGGGGAGCTGTTTTTT. The whole variable domain, filled in from reference TRBV2 and TRBJ2-2, reads EPEVTQTPSHQVTQMGQEVILRCVPISNHLYFYWYRQILGQKVEFLVSFYNNEISEKSEIFDDQFSVERPDGSNFTLKIRSTKLEDSAMYFCASSISERTGELFFGEGSRLTVL.

This chain joins TRBV2 and TRBJ1-1; 7 bases align to TRBD1. The CDR3 covers 14 residues. V shed 3 bases, J shed 6 bases, and the junction held 7 bases outside the gene matches. The germline V gene has CDR1 SNHLY and CDR2 FYNNEI. The CDR3 nucleotides read TGTGCCAGCAGTGAGACCGACAGGGTAGCTGAAGCTTTCTTT. Translation gives CASSETDRVAEAFF.

The chain carries TRBV6-1 and TRBJ2-7; 7 nucleotides align to TRBD1. From germline, CDR1 is MNHNS and CDR2 SASEGT. There are 15 residues in the CDR3. V shed 1 base and J 6 bases; nucleotides not matched to a gene: 9. Here the CDR3 reads CASSEGSQGIGEQYF. CDR3 nucleotide sequence: TGTGCCAGCAGTGAAGGCTCACAGGGGATCGGCGAGCAGTACTTC.

The chain uses TRBV12-1 and TRBJ2-1; no check of the table's D call, TRBD2, against the DNA was made. TRBV12-1 is a recognized pseudogene. The CDR3 is 19 residues long. CDR3 DNA: TGTGCCAGCAGCTTTGATGGCGCTTGGCTAGCGGGGGTGTACAATGAGCAGTTCTTC. Translating it yields CASSFDGAWLAGVYNEQFF.

The chain uses TRBV21-1 and TRBJ2-5; TRBD1 is taken as the D call from the table, unchecked against the DNA. TRBV21-1 is a known pseudogene. The CDR3 has 17 residues. The CDR3 nucleotides are TGTGCCAGCAGCAAAGGGAGACAGGGGGTATGCGAAGAGACCCAGTACTTC. This translates into CASSKGRQGVCEETQYF.

V usage is TRBV5-1 and J usage is TRBJ2-7; 7 positions agree with TRBD1. From germline, CDR1 is SGHRS and CDR2 YFSETQ. V shed 0 bases and J 7 bases; nucleotides not matched to a gene: 4. CDR3 length: 13 amino acids. The CDR3 coding sequence is TGCGCCAGCAGCTTGGCAGAACAGGGGGAGCAGTACTTC. Amino acids: CASSLAEQGEQYF.

The V and J genes are TRBV7-2 and TRBJ1-5; 7 bases agree with TRBD1. Germline-derived CDR1 and CDR2 are SGHTA and FQGNSA. The CDR3 has 13 residues. With V trimmed by 5 bases and J by 2 bases, 0 bases remained unmatched. CDR3 protein: CASSGQGNQPQHF. Here the CDR3 DNA reads TGTGCCAGCAGCGGACAGGGCAATCAGCCCCAGCATTTT.

This chain links TRBV4-3 with TRBJ2-5, with a tentative D call TRBD1 (6 bases). The CDR3 loop spans 14 amino acids. Trimming pared 1 base from V and 3 bases from J, leaving 9 bases between. CDR1 LGHNA and CDR2 YSLEER come from the germline V gene. The CDR3 sequence: CASSQGTAKETQYF. The CDR3 bases are TGCGCCAGCAGCCAAGGGACAGCCAAAGAGACCCAGTACTTC.

The genes are TRBV5-1 and TRBJ1-3; the D gene is possibly TRBD1 (5 bases). Trimming stripped 4 bases from V and 0 bases from J, with 11 bases between. Germline lookup yields CDR1 SGHRS and CDR2 YFSETQ. CDR3 length: 15 residues. In DNA form, the CDR3 reads TGCGCCAGCAGCCCTACAGGTGACTCTGGAAACACCATATATTTT. This sequence encodes CASSPTGDSGNTIYF.

V is TRBV30 and J is TRBJ2-7; a weak D match, TRBD2 (5 bases). Trimming stripped 0 bases from V and 4 bases from J, with 7 bases between. The CDR3 covers 12 residues. Germline values: CDR1 GTSNPN, CDR2 SVGIG (reference sequence). The CDR3 loop is CAWSVRGYEQYF. CDR3 in DNA: TGTGCCTGGAGTGTTCGGGGATACGAGCAGTACTTC.

V and J are TRBV7-2 and TRBJ2-7; perhaps TRBD1 as D (6 bases). The V gene's germline CDR1 is SGHTA and CDR2 FQGNSA. This CDR3 contains 15 residues. Trimming shortened V by 3 bases and J by 2 bases, and 14 bases separated the two germline ends. CDR3 in amino acids: CASSLVQGSTYEQYF. DNA of the CDR3: TGTGCCAGCAGCTTGGTACAGGGAAGTACCTACGAGCAGTACTTC.

This chain links TRBV9 with TRBJ2-7; 11 bases align to TRBD2. CDR1 is SGDLS and CDR2 is YYNGEE in the germline V gene. The CDR3 runs to 13 residues. V was clipped by 5 bases and J by 6 bases; unmatched bases: 4. CDR3 sequence: CASRLAGDFEQYF. The DNA for the CDR3 is TGTGCCAGCAGACTAGCGGGAGACTTCGAGCAGTACTTC.

This rearrangement joins TRBV5-1 to TRBJ2-3, with 8 bases lining up with TRBD2. The length of the CDR3 is 14 residues. Trimming removed 1 base from V and 4 bases from J; junction bases left unmatched: 2. CDR1 is SGHRS and CDR2 is YFSETQ in the germline V gene. Here the CDR3 DNA reads TGCGCCAGCAGCTTGACTAGCGGATCAGATACGCAGTATTTT. Residues: CASSLTSGSDTQYF.

A few counts support this clone. The chain is built from TRBV11-2 and TRBJ2-1; D is undetermined. Germline values: CDR1 SGHAT, CDR2 FQNNGV. The CDR3 runs to 13 residues. V shed 4 bases and J shed 4 bases, with 8 bases lying between them. DNA for the CDR3: TGTGCCAGCAGCTCGACTCCTTACAATGAGCAGTTCTTC. Its translation: CASSSTPYNEQFF.

As to this clone: This same CDR3 is encoded by further DNA sequences in the sample. V gene TRBV29-1 combines with J gene TRBJ1-6; 8 nucleotides match TRBD1. The CDR3 covers 13 residues. Germline CDR1 is SQVTM and CDR2 is ANQGSEA. V shed 6 bases and J 13 bases; nucleotides not matched to a gene: 11. CDR3 sequence reads: CSVTDRVGSPLHF. Here the CDR3 DNA reads TGCAGCGTGACGGACAGGGTAGGGTCCCCCCTCCACTTT.

The chain has TRBV6-5 and TRBJ1-3; D call uncertain. V was shortened by 0 bases and J by 3 bases, with 9 bases between the two germline ends. The CDR3 runs 15 residues. Germline V gene data show CDR1 as MNHEY and CDR2 as SVGAGI. The CDR3 protein is CASSYSTLNGNTIYF. For the CDR3, the DNA is TGTGCCAGCAGTTACTCGACACTGAATGGAAACACCATATATTTT.

This sequence joins TRBV6-1 and TRBJ1-4; TRBD1 might be the D (6 bases). Germline CDR1 and CDR2: MNHNS and SASEGT. The CDR3 extends over 15 amino acids. V dropped 2 bases and J dropped 6 bases, with 13 bases sitting between them. The CDR3 reads CASSESGRGYEKLFF. CDR3 coding DNA: TGTGCCAGCAGTGAATCGGGCAGGGGTTATGAAAAACTGTTTTTT.

The chain couples TRBV11-1 to TRBJ1-1, with D uncertain. This CDR3 contains 13 residues. Trimming pared 5 bases from V and 0 bases from J, leaving 7 bases between. Germline V gene data show CDR1 as SGHAT and CDR2 as FQDESV (reference sequence). CDR3 DNA sequence: TGTGCCAGCAGCCCACACATGAACACTGAAGCTTTCTTT. Its translation: CASSPHMNTEAFF.

The genes are TRBV27 and TRBJ1-3, with D perhaps matching TRBD1 (6 bases). The V and J ends lost 6 bases and 2 bases respectively, with 11 bases between them. The CDR3 is 14 residues long. The germline CDR1 and CDR2 sequences are MNHEY and SMNVEV (reference sequence). The CDR3 sequence is CASRKQGTGNTIYF. In DNA, the CDR3 is TGTGCCAGCAGGAAACAGGGTACTGGAAACACCATATATTTT.

This rearrangement joins TRBV12-5 to TRBJ2-2; perhaps TRBD1 as D (7 bases). Germline V gene data show CDR1 as LGHNT and CDR2 as FRNRAP. This CDR3 has 21 amino acids. Trimming stripped 0 bases from V and 4 bases from J, with 27 bases between. In DNA form, the CDR3 reads TGTGCTAGTGGTTTGGTCTTGTATCCCGATCCCAGGGGGGTACGCACCGGGGAGCTGTTTTTT. Translated: CASGLVLYPDPRGVRTGELFF.

V usage is TRBV18 and J usage is TRBJ2-7; TRBD1 matches at 10 bases. CDR1 KGHSH and CDR2 LQKENI come from the germline V gene. The CDR3 loop spans 15 amino acids. J lost 3 bases, V lost 3 bases, and 5 bases had no gene match. Here the CDR3 DNA reads TGTGCCAGCTCACCCGGGACAGGGGACTACTACGAGCAGTACTTC. As protein: CASSPGTGDYYEQYF. Together with reference TRBV18 and TRBJ2-7, the CDR3 gives the full variable domain: NAGVMQNPRHLVRRRGQEARLRCSPMKGHSHVYWYRQLPEEGLKFMVYLQKENIIDESGMPKERFSAEFPKEGPSILRIQQVVRGDSAAYFCASSPGTGDYYEQYFGPGTRLTVT.

This chain uses TRBV2 with TRBJ1-5; possibly TRBD1 for D (5 bases). Germline V gives CDR1 SNHLY, CDR2 FYNNEI. The CDR3 has 13 residues. V was trimmed by 5 bases and J by 4 bases, leaving 9 bases between them. The CDR3 region has the DNA TGTGCCAGCAGTAGGACATCGAATCAGCCCCAGCATTTT. Translated: CASSRTSNQPQHF.

V and J are TRBV13 and TRBJ2-1, with a tentative D call TRBD2 (6 bases). The CDR3 has 14 amino acids. Germline V gene lookup returns CDR1 PRHDT and CDR2 FYEKMQ (reference sequence). Trimming cost V 4 bases and J 6 bases, with 13 bases left between them. The CDR3: CASSWGGEGNEQFF. In nucleotides, the CDR3 is TGTGCCAGCAGCTGGGGAGGAGAGGGCAATGAGCAGTTCTTC.

The chain couples TRBV23-1 to TRBJ1-1; 7 bases are a match to TRBD1. TRBV23-1 is an ORF for which the function is uncertain. The CDR3 contains 14 residues. After removal of 8 bases from V and 6 bases from J, the junction contained 12 bases not matched to a gene. The CDR3 spells CASHLKTGVAEAFF. The CDR3 nucleotides are TGCGCCAGCCACCTCAAAACAGGGGTAGCTGAAGCTTTCTTT.

The V call is TRBV5-4, the J call TRBJ1-4; possibly TRBD1 for D (5 bases). With 4 bases removed from V and 4 bases from J, the gap between germline ends came to 17 bases. This CDR3 is 16 amino acids long. CDR1 SGHNT and CDR2 YYREEE come from the germline V gene (reference sequence). The CDR3 reads CASSLGQGQGNEKLFF. The CDR3 nucleotides read TGTGCCAGCAGCCTGGGCCAAGGTCAGGGTAATGAAAAACTGTTTTTT.

V usage is TRBV7-2 and J usage is TRBJ1-1; 8 bases are shared with TRBD1. V shed 5 bases and J 4 bases; nucleotides not matched to a gene: 6. Germline V lookup: CDR1 SGHTA, CDR2 FQGNSA. The CDR3 has 14 residues. The CDR3 nucleotides are TGTGCCAGCAGCGCCTGGACAGGGAGCACTGAAGCTTTCTTT. It translates to CASSAWTGSTEAFF.

The chain couples TRBV5-1 to TRBJ2-7; 13 nucleotides line up with TRBD2. The CDR3 has 17 residues. With V trimmed by 4 bases and J by 3 bases, 10 bases remained unmatched. In germline, CDR1 is SGHRS, CDR2 YFSETQ. CDR3 loop: CASSGTSGGAFGYEQYF. The CDR3 bases are TGCGCCAGCAGCGGCACTAGCGGGGGGGCCTTTGGCTACGAGCAGTACTTC.

This clone has only one observation. The genes are TRBV6-5 and TRBJ1-4, with a possible D match to TRBD1 (6 bases). This CDR3 is 14 amino acids long. Germline lookup yields CDR1 MNHEY and CDR2 SVGAGI. V dropped 5 bases and J dropped 7 bases, with 14 bases sitting between them. The CDR3 is CASSLQGPGEKLFF. In nucleotides, the CDR3 is TGTGCCAGCAGTCTTCAGGGGCCGGGTGAAAAACTGTTTTTT.

The chain combines TRBV2 with TRBJ2-1, with 9 nucleotides matching TRBD2. Germline values: CDR1 SNHLY, CDR2 FYNNEI. With 3 bases clipped from V and 8 bases from J, the junction kept 5 bases outside the gene matches. The CDR3 has 14 residues. The CDR3 here is CASSERGGRDEQFF. The DNA of the CDR3 is TGTGCCAGCAGTGAGAGGGGCGGGAGGGATGAGCAGTTCTTC.

V usage is TRBV2 and J usage is TRBJ1-1; the D gene is possibly TRBD1 (5 bases). Per the germline V gene, CDR1 is SNHLY and CDR2 is FYNNEI. V lost 2 bases and J 6 bases, leaving 13 bases between the germline ends. The CDR3 is made up of 14 amino acids. Here the CDR3 reads CASSEQGWVAEAFF. CDR3 sequence (DNA): TGTGCCAGCAGTGAACAGGGTTGGGTCGCTGAAGCTTTCTTT.

The chain is built from TRBV5-6 and TRBJ2-3; D is undetermined. V was cut by 0 bases and J by 2 bases, with 10 bases left in between. From germline, CDR1 is SGHDT and CDR2 YYEEEE. CDR3 size: 15 residues. The CDR3 DNA is TGTGCCAGCAGCTTGGGTGCCGGGTTCACAGATACGCAGTATTTT. It translates to CASSLGAGFTDTQYF.